The clone carrying this T cell receptor delta chain was picked up a small number of times. A read error may produce the germline difference seen at one junction end. The same CDR3 can be traced to other DNA sequences in this sample. TCRdb processed the RT-PCR reads again with the CATT caller. The sample has about 2,500 delta-chain clones; 15% to 20% are singletons. This entry comes from a study of gamma-delta T cells after stem cell transplantation. This CDR3 has 21 amino acids. The germline gives CDR1 TSWWSYY, CDR2 QGS. Material: gamma-delta T cells. The chain employs TRDV1 and TRDJ1; the match to TRDD3 covers 10 bases. This TCR came from a human donor. It is not recorded whose cells these are; they may come from a transplant donor. The chain's CDR3 is CALGPRPSHYTGGSYTDKLIF. In DNA, the CDR3 is TGCGCTCTTGGGCCCAGGCCTTCCCACTACACTGGGGGATCCTACACCGATAAACTCATCTTT.